A single sample is the source of the 28 T cell receptor beta chains below, sequenced in a study of shared clonotypes between healthy human individuals. Here immunoSEQ multiplex PCR was the method, and the copy in TCRdb shows in-frame clones only, minus some. Of some 2,000,000 clones in the sample, about 94% were seen once. Sequenced sample: naive CD4+ T cells sorted from blood. The subset is: CD45RA+ positively selected. The receptors derive from a man aged 18 to 30 in good health.

This chain joins TRBV28 and TRBJ1-1, with D maybe TRBD1 (5 bases). V lost 3 bases, J lost 5 bases, and 13 bases lay in between. The CDR3 runs to 14 residues. The germline gives CDR1 MDHEN, CDR2 SYDVKM. CDR3 protein: CASSLGLGDTEAFF. DNA of the CDR3: TGTGCCAGCAGTTTGGGCTTAGGGGATACTGAAGCTTTCTTT.

The chain combines TRBV5-1 with TRBJ2-2; TRBD1 matches 7 bases. V lost 2 bases to trimming and J lost 4 bases; unmatched junction nucleotides: 8. The CDR3 is made up of 16 amino acids. CDR1 and CDR2 from the germline V gene are SGHRS and YFSETQ. The CDR3 DNA reads TGCGCCAGCAGCTTTACAGGGGTACAGGTCACCGGGGAGCTGTTTTTT. Residues: CASSFTGVQVTGELFF.

The chain links TRBV5-5 to TRBJ1-5, with D tentatively TRBD1 (6 bases). Germline V gives CDR1 SGHKS, CDR2 YYEKEE (reference sequence). The germline V and J ends were trimmed by 0 bases and 2 bases, with 9 bases remaining between them. The CDR3 contains 15 residues. The CDR3 reads CASSLVGAGNQPQHF. Here the CDR3 DNA reads TGTGCCAGCAGCTTGGTGGGGGCAGGCAATCAGCCCCAGCATTTT.

The V call is TRBV28, the J call TRBJ2-2; D is uncertain. Germline V lookup: CDR1 MDHEN, CDR2 SYDVKM. The V gene lost 3 bases and the J gene lost 4 bases, with 12 bases spanning the gap. The CDR3 extends over 15 amino acids. The CDR3 nucleotides read TGTGCCAGCAGTTTCGACACTTTCCGCACCGGGGAGCTGTTTTTT. Protein: CASSFDTFRTGELFF.

This clone has a handful of counts. This chain connects TRBV18 to TRBJ1-6; D not resolved. There are 14 residues in the CDR3. Deletions cut 6 bases from V and 8 bases from J, with 14 bases between. Germline V CDR1 and CDR2: KGHSH, LQKENI. CDR3 residues: CASSTKELDSPLHF. The CDR3, as DNA: TGTGCCAGCTCCACCAAAGAATTGGATTCACCCCTCCACTTT.

The chain uses TRBV5-1 and TRBJ1-2; TRBD1 matches 9 bases. CDR3 length: 15 amino acids. With 3 bases clipped from V and 4 bases from J, the junction kept 7 bases outside the gene matches. Germline V CDR1 and CDR2: SGHRS, YFSETQ. The CDR3 nucleotides are TGCGCCAGCAGCTCAGGGGACAGGGCACTCTATGGCTACACCTTC. This encodes CASSSGDRALYGYTF.

V usage is TRBV20-1 and J usage is TRBJ1-3; D is uncertain. Trimming cost V 6 bases and J 0 bases, with 3 bases left between them. CDR3 length: 11 amino acids. Germline CDR1 and CDR2: DFQATT and SNEGSKA (reference sequence). The CDR3 sequence: CSAGSGNTIYF. The CDR3 DNA follows: TGCAGTGCCGGCTCTGGAAACACCATATATTTT.

In this sample, this clone turned up once. The junction departs from germline at one end; a sequencing error may be responsible. The chain recombines TRBV6-1 with TRBJ1-1; D remains unclear. The germline CDR1 and CDR2 sequences are MNHNS and SASEGT. This CDR3 has 13 residues. CDR3 bases: TGTGCCACCAGTCTCGAACGCTACACTGAAGCTTTCTTT. This encodes CATSLERYTEAFF.

This chain links TRBV4-2 with TRBJ1-4; 9 bases agree with TRBD1. The CDR3 runs to 16 residues. Germline V gene sequence: CDR1 LGHNA, CDR2 YNFKEQ. Trimming removed 1 base from V and 8 bases from J; junction bases left unmatched: 8. The CDR3 is CASSQVTGGAEEKLFF. The DNA for the CDR3 is TGTGCCAGCAGCCAAGTCACAGGGGGCGCAGAGGAAAAACTGTTTTTT.

V and J are TRBV6-6 and TRBJ1-2; D is possibly TRBD1 (5 bases). V was shortened by 6 bases and J by 5 bases, with 16 bases between the two germline ends. The germline V gene has CDR1 MNHNY and CDR2 SVGAGI (reference sequence). The length of the CDR3 is 14 residues. CDR3 sequence (DNA): TGTGCCAGCAGGGAAACAGGAGCTGGGTATGGCTACACCTTC. Translating it yields CASRETGAGYGYTF.

This clone was counted once. The chain employs TRBV9 and TRBJ2-2; 10 bases line up with TRBD2. V lost 4 bases, J lost 7 bases, and 10 bases stayed unmatched. This CDR3 comprises 16 residues. The V gene's germline CDR1 is SGDLS and CDR2 YYNGEE. The CDR3 region has the DNA TGTGCCAGCAGCATAACTAGCGGGAACGTGATCGGGGAGCTGTTTTTT. Translation gives CASSITSGNVIGELFF.

The J gene is TRBJ1-2, the V gene TRBV6-1, with 8 bases matching TRBD1. CDR3 size: 13 residues. The trim removed 3 bases at V and 10 bases at J, leaving 7 bases unmatched. Germline V gene sequence: CDR1 MNHNS, CDR2 SASEGT. In DNA form, the CDR3 reads TGTGCCAGCAGTGAGGCAGGGGGCGATGACTACACCTTC. Residues: CASSEAGGDDYTF.

The chain combines TRBV2 with TRBJ2-7, with TRBD2 identical over 12 bases. The CDR3 spans 15 residues. Germline CDR1 reads SNHLY; CDR2 reads FYNNEI. V was pared by 4 bases and J by 5 bases, with 6 bases of the junction left unmatched. The CDR3 protein is CASSASGREGDEQYF. The CDR3 nucleotides are TGTGCCAGCAGTGCTAGCGGGAGGGAAGGGGACGAGCAGTACTTC. The full variable domain, with the rest looked up from reference TRBV2 and TRBJ2-7, is EPEVTQTPSHQVTQMGQEVILRCVPISNHLYFYWYRQILGQKVEFLVSFYNNEISEKSEIFDDQFSVERPDGSNFTLKIRSTKLEDSAMYFCASSASGREGDEQYFGPGTRLTVT.

To note about this clone: One end of the junction does not line up with germline, which may come from a read error. The V and J genes are TRBV20-1 and TRBJ2-5; the D is unclear. The CDR3 consists of 11 residues. Per the germline V gene, CDR1 is DFQATT and CDR2 is SNEGSKA (reference sequence). CDR3 nucleotide sequence: TGCAGTGCTAGCACCCAAGGGACCCAGTACTTC. It encodes CSASTQGTQYF.

This sequence joins TRBV5-1 and TRBJ1-1; a possible D gene is TRBD1 (5 bases). The CDR3 loop spans 14 amino acids. Trimming left V 6 bases short and J 0 bases short, with 12 bases between. Per the germline V gene, CDR1 is SGHRS and CDR2 is YFSETQ. CDR3 in DNA: TGCGCCAGCACCTCGGGACCCATGAACACTGAAGCTTTCTTT. It codes for CASTSGPMNTEAFF. The variable domain in full, with the rest retrieved from reference TRBV5-1 and TRBJ1-1, is KAGVTQTPRYLIKTRGQQVTLSCSPISGHRSVSWYQQTPGQGLQFLFEYFSETQRNKGNFPGRFSGRQFSNSRSEMNVSTLELGDSALYLCASTSGPMNTEAFFGQGTRLTVV.

V and J are TRBV5-6 and TRBJ2-7, with 7 bases aligning to TRBD1. Germline V gene data show CDR1 as SGHDT and CDR2 as YYEEEE. The CDR3 consists of 14 residues. The V and J ends lost 5 bases and 1 base, in that order; junction bases with no gene match: 6. The CDR3 coding sequence is TGTGCCAGCAGGACAGGGTACGATTCCTACGAGCAGTACTTC. Translating it yields CASRTGYDSYEQYF.

The chain has TRBV10-3 and TRBJ2-1; 9 nucleotides agree with TRBD2. With V trimmed by 0 bases and J by 3 bases, 3 bases remained unmatched. In germline, CDR1 is ENHRY, CDR2 SYGVKD. The CDR3 is 16 residues long. CDR3 nucleotides: TGTGCCATCAGTGAGTCGGCGGGAGGGGGCTACAATGAGCAGTTCTTC. It yields the protein CAISESAGGGYNEQFF.

This clone has more than one count but fewer than ten. The chain combines TRBV5-1 with TRBJ2-5; 14 positions match TRBD2. The V gene end was trimmed by 0 bases and the J gene end by 0 bases; junction bases not matched to a gene: 1. There are 17 residues in the CDR3. CDR1 and CDR2 (germline): SGHRS, YFSETQ. The CDR3 coding sequence is TGCGCCAGCAGCTTGGGGACTAGCGGGGGGTACCAAGAGACCCAGTACTTC. Amino acids: CASSLGTSGGYQETQYF. Combining the CDR3 with reference TRBV5-1 and TRBJ2-5 gives the whole variable domain KAGVTQTPRYLIKTRGQQVTLSCSPISGHRSVSWYQQTPGQGLQFLFEYFSETQRNKGNFPGRFSGRQFSNSRSEMNVSTLELGDSALYLCASSLGTSGGYQETQYFGPGTRLLVL.

The chain has TRBV6-5 and TRBJ2-6, with 7 bases aligning to TRBD1. The CDR3 runs to 15 residues. V shed 6 bases and J 2 bases; nucleotides not matched to a gene: 4. Per the germline V gene, CDR1 is MNHEY and CDR2 is SVGAGI. DNA for the CDR3: TGTGCCAGCAGCCCCGGACAGGCTGGGGCCAACGTCCTGACTTTC. Translating it yields CASSPGQAGANVLTF.

The chain is built from TRBV6-6 and TRBJ2-5, with 15 bases lining up with TRBD2. With 6 bases clipped from V and 4 bases from J, the junction kept 6 bases outside the gene matches. Germline V gives CDR1 MNHNY, CDR2 SVGAGI (reference sequence). The CDR3 spans 16 residues. CDR3 region: CASRGTSGRPRETQYF. CDR3 nucleotide sequence: TGTGCCAGCAGGGGGACTAGCGGGAGGCCCCGAGAGACCCAGTACTTC.

The chain joins TRBV6-5 to TRBJ2-3; unclear D gene. V dropped 8 bases and J dropped 0 bases, with 12 bases sitting between them. Germline V gene sequence: CDR1 MNHEY, CDR2 SVGAGI. This CDR3 contains 14 residues. CDR3: CASLAPASTDTQYF. The CDR3 region has the DNA TGTGCCAGCTTGGCGCCCGCTAGCACAGATACGCAGTATTTT.

V is TRBV5-1 and J is TRBJ2-7; D gene ambiguous. V lost 4 bases, J lost 3 bases, and 11 bases lay in between. The length of the CDR3 is 13 residues. Per the germline V gene, CDR1 is SGHRS and CDR2 is YFSETQ. CDR3: CASSAPGVYEQYF. The CDR3 bases are TGCGCCAGCAGCGCCCCTGGGGTCTACGAGCAGTACTTC.

The J gene is TRBJ2-7, the V gene TRBV6-5; 8 nucleotides agree with TRBD2. Per germline, CDR1 MNHEY and CDR2 SVGAGI. This CDR3 is 15 amino acids long. The V segment lost 5 bases and the J segment 1 base; nucleotides outside the gene matches: 7. The CDR3 loop is CASSGEVAGSYEQYF. In nucleotides, the CDR3 is TGTGCCAGCAGTGGAGAGGTAGCGGGATCCTACGAGCAGTACTTC.

V gene TRBV28 combines with J gene TRBJ1-2, with 8 nucleotides matching TRBD1. CDR1 MDHEN and CDR2 SYDVKM come from the germline V gene. The V and J ends lost 8 bases and 8 bases, in that order; junction bases with no gene match: 16. The CDR3 runs to 15 residues. CDR3 DNA: TGTGCCAGCTCGCAGGGATTGGACAGGGTGGAGGGCTACACCTTC. Translation gives CASSQGLDRVEGYTF.

The rearrangement links TRBV7-8 to TRBJ2-1; no firm D call. V shed 1 base and J shed 3 bases, with 7 bases lying between them. The CDR3 consists of 14 residues. Germline CDR1 SGHVS, CDR2 FQNEAQ. Written as DNA, the CDR3 is TGTGCCAGCAGCTTAGATAGGAACTACAATGAGCAGTTCTTC. Its protein is CASSLDRNYNEQFF.

CDR3 in DNA: TGTGCCACCTCGGTGGGGCGCGGCACAGATACGCAGTATTTT. Encoded protein: CATSVGRGTDTQYF. The gene calls are TRBV6-6 and TRBJ2-3, with a tentative D call TRBD1 (5 bases). This CDR3 is 14 amino acids long. Germline loops: CDR1 MNHNY, CDR2 SVGAGI (reference sequence). V lost 10 bases to trimming and J lost 1 base, with 15 bases between them.

The chain couples TRBV9 to TRBJ2-2; 8 bases fit TRBD2. CDR1 SGDLS and CDR2 YYNGEE come from the germline V gene. There are 16 residues in the CDR3. J gave up 1 base and V 3 bases, and 5 bases lay outside the gene matches. The CDR3 protein is CASSASSGLNTGELFF. The CDR3 DNA reads TGTGCCAGCAGCGCCTCTAGCGGGTTGAACACCGGGGAGCTGTTTTTT.

Comments on this clone: No conserved phenylalanine or tryptophan ends this CDR3, so it is likely a read error. No DNA is shown, since the ends of the CDR3 on it are uncertain; the CDR3 is the one TCRdb lists. The chain is built from TRBV7-9 and TRBJ2-7; the table's TRBD2 call for D was not verified on the DNA. CDR1 is SEHNR and CDR2 is FQNEAQ in the germline V gene (reference sequence). From its first to its last residue, the CDR3 has 12 amino acids. The CDR3 spells CASSLVGRLLVI.